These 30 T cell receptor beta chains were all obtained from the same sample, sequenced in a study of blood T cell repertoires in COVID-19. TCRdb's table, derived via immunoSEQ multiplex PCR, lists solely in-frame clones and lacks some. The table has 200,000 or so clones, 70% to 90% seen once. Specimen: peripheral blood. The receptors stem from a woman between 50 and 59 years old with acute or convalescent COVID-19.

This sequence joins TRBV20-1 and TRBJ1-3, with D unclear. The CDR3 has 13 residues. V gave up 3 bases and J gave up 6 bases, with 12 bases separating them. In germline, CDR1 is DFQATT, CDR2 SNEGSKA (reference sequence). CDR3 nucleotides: TGCAGTGCTAGTGGGCAGAGGGAAAACACCATATATTTT. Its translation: CSASGQRENTIYF.

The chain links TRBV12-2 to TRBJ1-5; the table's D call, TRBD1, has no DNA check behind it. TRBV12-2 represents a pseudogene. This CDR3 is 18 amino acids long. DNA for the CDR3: TGTGCAAGTCGCTTACCCAGGGGGCCCCAACAGAGCAATCAGCCCCAGCATTTT. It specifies CASRLPRGPQQSNQPQHF.

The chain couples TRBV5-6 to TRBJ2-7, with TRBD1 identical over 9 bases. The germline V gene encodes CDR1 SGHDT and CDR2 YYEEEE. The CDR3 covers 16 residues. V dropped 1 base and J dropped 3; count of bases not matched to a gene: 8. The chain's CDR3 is CASSLLSRDRVYEQYF. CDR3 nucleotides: TGTGCCAGCAGCTTGTTATCCCGGGACAGGGTCTACGAGCAGTACTTC.

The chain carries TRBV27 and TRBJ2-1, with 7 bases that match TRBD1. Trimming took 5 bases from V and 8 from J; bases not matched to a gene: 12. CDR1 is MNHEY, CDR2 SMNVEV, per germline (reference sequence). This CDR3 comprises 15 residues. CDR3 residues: CASSPLDRAGHEQFF. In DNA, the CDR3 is TGTGCCAGCAGTCCACTAGACAGGGCTGGACATGAGCAGTTCTTC.

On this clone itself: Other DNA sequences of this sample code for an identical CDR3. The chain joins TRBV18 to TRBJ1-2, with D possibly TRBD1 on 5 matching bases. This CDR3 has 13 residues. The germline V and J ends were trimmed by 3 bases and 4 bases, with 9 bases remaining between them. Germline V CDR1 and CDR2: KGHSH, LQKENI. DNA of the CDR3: TGTGCCAGCTCACCCCAGGGAGGCTATGGCTACACCTTC. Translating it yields CASSPQGGYGYTF.

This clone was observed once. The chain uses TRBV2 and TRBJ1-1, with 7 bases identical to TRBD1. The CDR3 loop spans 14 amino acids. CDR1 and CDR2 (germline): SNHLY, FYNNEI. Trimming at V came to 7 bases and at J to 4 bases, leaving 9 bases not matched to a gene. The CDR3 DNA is TGTGCCAGCACCCGCCCGACAGGGCGCACTGAAGCTTTCTTT. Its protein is CASTRPTGRTEAFF.

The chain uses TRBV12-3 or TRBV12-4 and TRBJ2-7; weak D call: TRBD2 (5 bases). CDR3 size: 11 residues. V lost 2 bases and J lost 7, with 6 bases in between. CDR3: CASSLSGEQYF. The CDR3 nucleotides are TGTGCCAGCAGTTTATCGGGGGAGCAGTACTTC.

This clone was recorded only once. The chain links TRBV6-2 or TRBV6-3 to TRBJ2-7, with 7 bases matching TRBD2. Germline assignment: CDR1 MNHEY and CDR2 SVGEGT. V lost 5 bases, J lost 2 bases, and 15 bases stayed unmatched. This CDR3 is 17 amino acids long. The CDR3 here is CASSQLPSGSGTYEQYF. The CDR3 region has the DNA TGTGCCAGCAGTCAGTTACCGAGCGGAAGCGGGACCTACGAGCAGTACTTC.

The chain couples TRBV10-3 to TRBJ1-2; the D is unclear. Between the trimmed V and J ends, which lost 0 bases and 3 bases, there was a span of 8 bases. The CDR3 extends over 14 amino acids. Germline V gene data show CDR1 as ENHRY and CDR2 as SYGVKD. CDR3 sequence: CAISESPRHYGYTF. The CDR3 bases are TGTGCCATCAGTGAGTCTCCCAGGCACTATGGCTACACCTTC.

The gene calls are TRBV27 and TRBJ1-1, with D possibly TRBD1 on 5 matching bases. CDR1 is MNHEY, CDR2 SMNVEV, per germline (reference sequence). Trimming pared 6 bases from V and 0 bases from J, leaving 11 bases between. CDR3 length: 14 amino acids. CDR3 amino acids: CASRFGQVNTEAFF. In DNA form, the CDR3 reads TGTGCCAGCAGGTTCGGACAAGTGAACACTGAAGCTTTCTTT.

The CDR3 region is CASSLETGFPTGVSGYTF. The DNA for the CDR3 is TGTGCCAGCAGCTTGGAAACAGGGTTTCCTACCGGGGTCTCAGGCTACACCTTC. J is TRBJ1-2 and V is TRBV5-6, with D perhaps matching TRBD1 (6 bases). From germline, CDR1 is SGHDT and CDR2 YYEEEE. The CDR3 has 18 residues. V was cut by 0 bases and J by 8 bases, with 26 bases left in between.

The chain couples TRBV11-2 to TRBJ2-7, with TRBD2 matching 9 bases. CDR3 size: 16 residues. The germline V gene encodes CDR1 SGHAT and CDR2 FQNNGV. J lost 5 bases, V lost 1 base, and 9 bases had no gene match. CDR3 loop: CASSLVLAGRRHEQYF. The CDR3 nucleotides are TGTGCCAGCAGCTTAGTGCTAGCGGGACGTCGCCACGAGCAGTACTTC. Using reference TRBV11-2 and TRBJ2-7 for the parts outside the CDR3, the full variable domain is EAGVAQSPRYKIIEKRQSVAFWCNPISGHATLYWYQQILGQGPKLLIQFQNNGVVDDSQLPKDRFSAERLKGVDSTLKIQPAKLEDSAVYLCASSLVLAGRRHEQYFGPGTRLTVT.

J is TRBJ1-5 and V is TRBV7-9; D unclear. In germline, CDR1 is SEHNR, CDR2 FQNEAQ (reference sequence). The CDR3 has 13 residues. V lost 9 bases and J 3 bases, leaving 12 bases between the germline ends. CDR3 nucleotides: TGTGCCAGTGCGTCGGGGTACAATCAGCCCCAGCATTTT. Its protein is CASASGYNQPQHF.

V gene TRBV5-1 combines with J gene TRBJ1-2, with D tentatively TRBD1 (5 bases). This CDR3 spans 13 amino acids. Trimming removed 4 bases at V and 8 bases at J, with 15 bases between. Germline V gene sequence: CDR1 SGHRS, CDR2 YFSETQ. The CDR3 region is CASSGGTPYGYTF. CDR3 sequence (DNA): TGCGCCAGCAGCGGAGGGACTCCCTACGGCTACACCTTC. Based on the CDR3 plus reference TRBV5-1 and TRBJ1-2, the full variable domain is KAGVTQTPRYLIKTRGQQVTLSCSPISGHRSVSWYQQTPGQGLQFLFEYFSETQRNKGNFPGRFSGRQFSNSRSEMNVSTLELGDSALYLCASSGGTPYGYTFGSGTRLTVV.

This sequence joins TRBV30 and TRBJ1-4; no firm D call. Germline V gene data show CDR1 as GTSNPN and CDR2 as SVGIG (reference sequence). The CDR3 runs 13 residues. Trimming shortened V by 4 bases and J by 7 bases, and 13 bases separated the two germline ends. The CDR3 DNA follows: TGTGCCTGGAACCGGCCGGGGAGTGAAAAACTGTTTTTT. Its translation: CAWNRPGSEKLFF. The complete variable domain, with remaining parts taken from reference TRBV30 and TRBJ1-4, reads SQTIHQWPATLVQPVGSPLSLECTVEGTSNPNLYWYRQAAGRGLQLLFYSVGIGQISSEVPQNLSASRPQDRQFILSSKKLLLSDSGFYLCAWNRPGSEKLFFGSGTQLSVL.

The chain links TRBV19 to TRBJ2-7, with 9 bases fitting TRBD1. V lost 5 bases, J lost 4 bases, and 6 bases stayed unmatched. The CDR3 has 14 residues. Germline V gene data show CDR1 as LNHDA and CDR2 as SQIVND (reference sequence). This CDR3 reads CASSPDRGAYEQYF. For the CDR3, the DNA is TGTGCCAGTAGTCCAGACAGGGGGGCTTACGAGCAGTACTTC.

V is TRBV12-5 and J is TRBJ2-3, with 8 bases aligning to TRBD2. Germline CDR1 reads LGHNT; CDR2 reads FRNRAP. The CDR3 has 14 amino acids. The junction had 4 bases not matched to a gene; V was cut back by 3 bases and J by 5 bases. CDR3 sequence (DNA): TGTGCTAGTGGTTTTGGCCGGGGGGGAGATACGCAGTATTTT. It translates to CASGFGRGGDTQYF.

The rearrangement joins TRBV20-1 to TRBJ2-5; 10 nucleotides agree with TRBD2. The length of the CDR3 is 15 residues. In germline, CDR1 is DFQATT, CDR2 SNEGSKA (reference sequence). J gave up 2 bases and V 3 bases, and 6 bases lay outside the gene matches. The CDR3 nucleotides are TGCAGTGCTAGTGAAGCGGGAGGGCTACAAGAGACCCAGTACTTC. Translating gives CSASEAGGLQETQYF.

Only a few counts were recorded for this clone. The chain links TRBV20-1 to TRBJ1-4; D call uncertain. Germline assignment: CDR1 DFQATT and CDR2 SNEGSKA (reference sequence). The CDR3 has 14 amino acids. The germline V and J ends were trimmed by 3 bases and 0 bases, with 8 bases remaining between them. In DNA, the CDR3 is TGCAGTGCTAGTTACGGGACAACTAATGAAAAACTGTTTTTT. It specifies CSASYGTTNEKLFF.

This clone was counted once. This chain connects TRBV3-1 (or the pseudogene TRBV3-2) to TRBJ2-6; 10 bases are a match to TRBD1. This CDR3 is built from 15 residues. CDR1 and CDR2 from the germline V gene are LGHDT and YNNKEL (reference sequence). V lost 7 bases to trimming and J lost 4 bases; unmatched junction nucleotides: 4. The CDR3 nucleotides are TGTGCCAGCACTGGGACAGGGGAAGGGGCCAACGTCCTGACTTTC. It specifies CASTGTGEGANVLTF.

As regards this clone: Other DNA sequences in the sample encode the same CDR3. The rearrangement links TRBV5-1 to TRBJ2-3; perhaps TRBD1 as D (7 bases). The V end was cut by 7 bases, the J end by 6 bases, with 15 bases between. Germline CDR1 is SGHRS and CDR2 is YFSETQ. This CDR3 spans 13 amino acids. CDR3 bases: TGCGCCAGCCGCGGAGGAGGGGGCGATACGCAGTATTTT. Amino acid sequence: CASRGGGGDTQYF.

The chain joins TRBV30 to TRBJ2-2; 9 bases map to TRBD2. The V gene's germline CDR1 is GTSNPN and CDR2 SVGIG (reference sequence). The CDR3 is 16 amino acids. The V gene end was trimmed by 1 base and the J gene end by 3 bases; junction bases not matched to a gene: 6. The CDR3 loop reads CAWSGQGLAYTGELFF. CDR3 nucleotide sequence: TGTGCCTGGAGTGGTCAAGGACTAGCGTACACCGGGGAGCTGTTTTTT.

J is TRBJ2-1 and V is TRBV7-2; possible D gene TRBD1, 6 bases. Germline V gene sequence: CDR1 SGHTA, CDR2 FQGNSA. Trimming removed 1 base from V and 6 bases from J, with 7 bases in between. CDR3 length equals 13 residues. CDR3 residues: CASSLGDINEQFF. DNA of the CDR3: TGTGCCAGCAGCTTAGGGGACATCAATGAGCAGTTCTTC. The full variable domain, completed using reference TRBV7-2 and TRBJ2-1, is GAGVSQSPSNKVTEKGKDVELRCDPISGHTALYWYRQSLGQGLEFLIYFQGNSAPDKSGLPSDRFSAERTGGSVSTLTIQRTQQEDSAVYLCASSLGDINEQFFGPGTRLTVL.

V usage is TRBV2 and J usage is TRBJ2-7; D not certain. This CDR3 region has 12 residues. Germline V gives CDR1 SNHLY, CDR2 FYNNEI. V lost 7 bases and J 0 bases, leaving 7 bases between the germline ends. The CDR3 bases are TGTGCCAGCAAACATTCCTCCTACGAGCAGTACTTC. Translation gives CASKHSSYEQYF.

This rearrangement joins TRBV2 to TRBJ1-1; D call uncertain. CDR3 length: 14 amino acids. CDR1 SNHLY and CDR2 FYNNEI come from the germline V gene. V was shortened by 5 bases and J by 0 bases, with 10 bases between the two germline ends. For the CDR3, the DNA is TGTGCCAGCAGTCCCCAATTCATGAACACTGAAGCTTTCTTT. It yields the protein CASSPQFMNTEAFF.

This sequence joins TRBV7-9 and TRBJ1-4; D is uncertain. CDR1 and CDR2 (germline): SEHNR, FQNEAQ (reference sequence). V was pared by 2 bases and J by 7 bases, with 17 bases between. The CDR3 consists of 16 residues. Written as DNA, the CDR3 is TGTGCCAGCAGCTTAAGCGGACTTCTAGCCTCTGAAAAACTGTTTTTT. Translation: CASSLSGLLASEKLFF.

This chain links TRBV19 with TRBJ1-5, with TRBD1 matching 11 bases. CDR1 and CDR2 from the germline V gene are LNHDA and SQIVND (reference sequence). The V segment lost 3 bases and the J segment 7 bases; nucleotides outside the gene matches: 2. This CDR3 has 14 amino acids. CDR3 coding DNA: TGTGCCAGTAGTATGGGACAGGGGGAGCAGCCCCAGCATTTT. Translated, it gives CASSMGQGEQPQHF.

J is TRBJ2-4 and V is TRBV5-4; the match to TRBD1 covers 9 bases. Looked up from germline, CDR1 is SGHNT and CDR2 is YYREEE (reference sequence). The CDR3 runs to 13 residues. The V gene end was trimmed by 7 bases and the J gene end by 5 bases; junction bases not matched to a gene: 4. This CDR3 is CASSRTGENIQYF. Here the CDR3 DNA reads TGTGCCAGCTCCCGGACAGGGGAAAACATTCAGTACTTC. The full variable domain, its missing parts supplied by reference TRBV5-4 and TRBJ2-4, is ETGVTQSPTHLIKTRGQQVTLRCSSQSGHNTVSWYQQALGQGPQFIFQYYREEENGRGNFPPRFSGLQFPNYSSELNVNALELDDSALYLCASSRTGENIQYFGAGTRLSVL.

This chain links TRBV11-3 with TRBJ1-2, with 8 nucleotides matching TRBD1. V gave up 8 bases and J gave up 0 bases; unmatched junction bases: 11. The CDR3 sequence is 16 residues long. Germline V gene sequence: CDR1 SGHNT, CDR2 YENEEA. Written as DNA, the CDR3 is TGTGCCAGCTCTACTCGGGACAGGCGGACTAACTATGGCTACACCTTC. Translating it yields CASSTRDRRTNYGYTF.

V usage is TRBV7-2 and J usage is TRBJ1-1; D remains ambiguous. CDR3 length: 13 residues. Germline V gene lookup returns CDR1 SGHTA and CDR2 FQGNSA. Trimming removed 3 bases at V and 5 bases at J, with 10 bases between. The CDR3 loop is CASSFFSRTEAFF. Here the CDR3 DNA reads TGTGCCAGCAGCTTTTTCTCGAGGACTGAAGCTTTCTTT.